One sample yielded the 13 T cell receptor beta chains listed below, sequenced in a study of long-term antiretroviral therapy in people with HIV. Survey level was the resolution at which the v3.0 immunoSEQ assay ran. Using immunoSEQ multiplex PCR, the repertoire was profiled, and TCRdb retains in-frame clones only, with some absent. The table includes about 43,000 clones, around nine tenths detected once. Sequenced here: unsorted PBMCs, sampled 0.1 years before starting antiretroviral therapy. These receptors originate from a woman aged 45 to 65 with HIV.

This chain uses TRBV7-9 with TRBJ1-5; the D is unclear. The CDR3 covers 14 residues. V lost 3 bases and J 3 bases, leaving 9 bases between the germline ends. Germline assignment: CDR1 SEHNR and CDR2 FQNEAQ (reference sequence). CDR3 bases: TGTGCCAGCAGCTTTTCCAACCTCAATCAGCCCCAGCATTTT. Translated, it gives CASSFSNLNQPQHF.

V usage is TRBV2 and J usage is TRBJ2-7; 7 nucleotides align to TRBD1. From germline, CDR1 is SNHLY and CDR2 FYNNEI. This CDR3 contains 12 residues. The V segment lost 6 bases and the J segment 3 bases; nucleotides outside the gene matches: 2. The CDR3 is CASRQGVYEQYF. CDR3 DNA sequence: TGTGCCAGCAGGCAGGGGGTCTACGAGCAGTACTTC.

The chain has TRBV7-2 and TRBJ2-1; TRBD2 agrees at 9 bases. CDR3 length equals 15 residues. Germline V CDR1 and CDR2: SGHTA, FQGNSA. J gave up 9 bases and V 3 bases, and 9 bases lay outside the gene matches. CDR3 bases: TGTGCCAGCAGCTTCCGCGGGGGGGCCGTAATTGAGCAGTTCTTC. Amino acids: CASSFRGGAVIEQFF.

CDR3 sequence (DNA): TGCGCCAGCAGCCCCAAGGAGGCGGCAGGAGTGGAAAAACTGTTTTTT. This encodes CASSPKEAAGVEKLFF. The chain recombines TRBV4-3 with TRBJ1-4, with D unclear. Germline V gene lookup returns CDR1 LGHNA and CDR2 YSLEER. V was pared by 4 bases and J by 8 bases, with 20 bases between. CDR3 size: 16 residues.

The V gene is TRBV7-9, the J gene TRBJ1-2; D unresolved. The CDR3 covers 12 residues. The V end was cut by 2 bases, the J end by 5 bases, with 6 bases between. Germline assignment: CDR1 SEHNR and CDR2 FQNEAQ (reference sequence). This chain's CDR3 is CASSLFDYGYTF. DNA for the CDR3: TGTGCCAGCAGCTTATTCGATTATGGCTACACCTTC. The complete variable domain, with remaining parts taken from reference TRBV7-9 and TRBJ1-2, reads DTGVSQNPRHKITKRGQNVTFRCDPISEHNRLYWYRQTLGQGPEFLTYFQNEAQLEKSRLLSDRFSAERPKGSFSTLEIQRTEQGDSAMYLCASSLFDYGYTFGSGTRLTVV.

V usage is TRBV12-5 and J usage is TRBJ1-5; TRBD1 agrees at 9 bases. V dropped 4 bases and J dropped 8; count of bases not matched to a gene: 6. Germline V gene sequence: CDR1 LGHNT, CDR2 FRNRAP. The CDR3 loop spans 14 amino acids. The DNA for the CDR3 is TGTGCTAGTGGTTCTGGACAGGGGAGCAAGCCCCAGCATTTT. Its translation is CASGSGQGSKPQHF.

This chain uses TRBV19 with TRBJ1-1; 7 bases fit TRBD1. Germline V gene lookup returns CDR1 LNHDA and CDR2 SQIVND (reference sequence). Losses at the gene ends were 5 bases for V and 7 bases for J; bases not matched to a gene: 7. The CDR3 is made up of 13 amino acids. Here the CDR3 DNA reads TGTGCCAGTAGTCCAAGGAACAGGGGTGAAGCTTTCTTT. Its protein product is CASSPRNRGEAFF.

The V call is TRBV7-2, the J call TRBJ1-3, with D hard to call. CDR3 length equals 15 residues. Trimming removed 5 bases from V and 0 bases from J, with 11 bases in between. Per the germline V gene, CDR1 is SGHTA and CDR2 is FQGNSA. The CDR3 nucleotides are TGTGCCAGCAGCCCTTTCCATGTCTCTGGAAACACCATATATTTT. Protein product: CASSPFHVSGNTIYF.

The chain recombines TRBV10-1 with TRBJ1-1; 8 bases map to TRBD1. CDR3 length: 14 amino acids. V lost 5 bases to trimming and J lost 1 base; unmatched junction nucleotides: 3. The germline CDR1 and CDR2 sequences are WNHNN and SYGVQD (reference sequence). CDR3 bases: TGCGCCAGCAGTAGGGACAGGTGGAACACTGAAGCTTTCTTT. Translated, it gives CASSRDRWNTEAFF.

The chain joins TRBV11-3 to TRBJ2-7, with D possibly being TRBD2 (6 bases). Germline V lookup: CDR1 SGHNT, CDR2 YENEEA. This CDR3 is built from 13 residues. The V end was cut by 5 bases, the J end by 3 bases, with 11 bases between. CDR3 amino acids: CASSPQGGYEQYF. The CDR3 DNA reads as TGTGCCAGCAGCCCTCAGGGAGGCTACGAGCAGTACTTC.

The rearrangement uses TRBV6-5 and TRBJ1-2; TRBD1 agrees at 11 bases. J lost 7 bases, V lost 5 bases, and 9 bases had no gene match. This CDR3 contains 15 residues. The germline CDR1 and CDR2 sequences are MNHEY and SVGAGI. The CDR3 spells CASSPRDRGALGYTF. The CDR3 nucleotides are TGTGCCAGCAGTCCCCGGGACAGGGGGGCTCTTGGCTACACCTTC.

The rearrangement links TRBV18 to TRBJ2-7, with 7 nucleotides matching TRBD1. Trimming took 6 bases from V and 3 from J; bases not matched to a gene: 8. CDR1 and CDR2 (germline): KGHSH, LQKENI. This CDR3 has 14 amino acids. CDR3 DNA: TGTGCCAGCTCGTCCAACAGGGGTGGCTACGAGCAGTACTTC. This gives the protein CASSSNRGGYEQYF.

The J gene is TRBJ1-1, the V gene TRBV5-1; 8 nucleotides align to TRBD1. This CDR3 is built from 15 residues. Germline CDR1 is SGHRS and CDR2 is YFSETQ. The ends lost 4 bases at V and 4 bases at J; junction bases unmatched: 9. The CDR3 DNA is TGCGCCAGCAGCATACAGACAGGGGTGAGCACTGAAGCTTTCTTT. This codes for CASSIQTGVSTEAFF. The variable domain in full, with the rest retrieved from reference TRBV5-1 and TRBJ1-1, is KAGVTQTPRYLIKTRGQQVTLSCSPISGHRSVSWYQQTPGQGLQFLFEYFSETQRNKGNFPGRFSGRQFSNSRSEMNVSTLELGDSALYLCASSIQTGVSTEAFFGQGTRLTVV.